These T cell receptor beta chains were read from a single sample in a study of identical twins. TCRdb re-called the 5' RACE reads through MiXCR, storing one row per CDR3 protein. The repertoire has about 430,000 distinct CDR3 sequences, under 20% of them found once; the top ten carry around 12%. Sample: naive T cells sorted from blood. All receptors derive from a man aged 50-60 years in good health. Each CDR3 is given with its conserved first and last residue. A D gene is named only where the DNA matches it firmly. Part of the rows lack a size; the others show once, few, many or a class for expanded clones.

d_call: TRBD1
clone_size: few
j_call: TRBJ2-7
v_call: TRBV12-3/TRBV12-4
cdr3_aa: CASSRDSSTYEQYF
cdr3_nt: TGTGCCAGCAGTCGGGACAGTAGCACCTACGAGCAGTACTTC

d_call: -
clone_size: -
j_call: TRBJ1-3
v_call: TRBV9
cdr3_aa: CASSVGPFSGNTIYF
cdr3_nt: TGTGCCAGCAGCGTAGGCCCCTTTTCTGGAAACACCATATATTTT

d_call: TRBD2
clone_size: -
j_call: TRBJ2-1
v_call: TRBV20-1
cdr3_aa: CSARTTSGRALNEQFF
cdr3_nt: TGCAGTGCTCGCACTACTAGCGGGAGGGCCTTGAATGAGCAGTTCTTC

d_call: TRBD1
clone_size: -
j_call: TRBJ2-7
v_call: TRBV3-1
cdr3_aa: CASSQEPLSTGTNYEQYF
cdr3_nt: TGTGCCAGCAGCCAAGAGCCACTCTCGACAGGGACCAACTACGAGCAGTACTTC

d_call: -
clone_size: many
j_call: TRBJ2-1
v_call: TRBV5-1
cdr3_aa: CASSLTGSSYNEQFF
cdr3_nt: TGCGCCAGCAGCTTGACGGGGAGCTCCTACAATGAGCAGTTCTTC

d_call: TRBD2
clone_size: many
j_call: TRBJ2-3
v_call: TRBV29-1
cdr3_aa: CSVDGTRLADTQYF
cdr3_nt: TGCAGCGTCGACGGGACTAGGTTAGCAGATACGCAGTATTTT

d_call: -
clone_size: -
j_call: TRBJ2-5
v_call: TRBV18
cdr3_aa: CASSPRGAGETQYF
cdr3_nt: TGTGCCAGCTCACCCCGCGGAGCGGGCGAGACCCAGTACTTC

d_call: -
clone_size: few
j_call: TRBJ2-5
v_call: TRBV12-3/TRBV12-4
cdr3_aa: CASSLMGAGETQYF
cdr3_nt: TGTGCCAGCAGTTTAATGGGGGCGGGGGAGACCCAGTACTTC

d_call: -
clone_size: -
j_call: TRBJ2-1
v_call: TRBV11-2
cdr3_aa: CASSLEAAWGGPTNEQFF
cdr3_nt: TGTGCCAGCAGCTTAGAAGCGGCCTGGGGGGGGCCTACCAATGAGCAGTTCTTC

d_call: -
clone_size: -
j_call: TRBJ2-3
v_call: TRBV7-9
cdr3_aa: CASSLEGGSADTQYF
cdr3_nt: TGTGCCAGCAGCTTAGAGGGGGGTAGCGCAGATACGCAGTATTTT

d_call: TRBD1
clone_size: -
j_call: TRBJ2-7
v_call: TRBV9
cdr3_aa: CASSVATGPYEQYF
cdr3_nt: TGTGCCAGCAGCGTAGCGACAGGGCCCTACGAGCAGTACTTC

d_call: -
clone_size: many
j_call: TRBJ1-1
v_call: TRBV9
cdr3_aa: CASSVGGGGTEAFF
cdr3_nt: TGTGCCAGCAGCGTAGGGGGGGGCGGCACTGAAGCTTTCTTT

d_call: -
clone_size: -
j_call: TRBJ2-2
v_call: TRBV7-9
cdr3_aa: CASSLYRAFAGELFF
cdr3_nt: TGTGCCAGCAGCTTATACAGGGCGTTTGCCGGGGAGCTGTTTTTT

d_call: -
clone_size: -
j_call: TRBJ1-1
v_call: TRBV3-1
cdr3_aa: CASSQVGAATEAFF
cdr3_nt: TGTGCCAGCAGCCAAGTTGGGGCGGCTACTGAAGCTTTCTTT

d_call: TRBD1
clone_size: -
j_call: TRBJ2-5
v_call: TRBV5-1
cdr3_aa: CASSLGTGVLETQYF
cdr3_nt: TGCGCCAGCAGCTTGGGGACAGGGGTTTTAGAGACCCAGTACTTC

d_call: -
clone_size: -
j_call: TRBJ2-7
v_call: TRBV29-1
cdr3_aa: CSVGGAASSYEQYF
cdr3_nt: TGCAGCGTGGGGGGTGCCGCTAGCTCCTACGAGCAGTACTTC

d_call: TRBD2
clone_size: -
j_call: TRBJ2-1
v_call: TRBV20-1
cdr3_aa: CSAYPLAGGPSNEQFF
cdr3_nt: TGCAGTGCTTACCCGTTAGCGGGAGGGCCTTCGAATGAGCAGTTCTTC

d_call: TRBD1
clone_size: -
j_call: TRBJ2-3
v_call: TRBV20-1
cdr3_aa: CSATGSQITQYF
cdr3_nt: TGCAGTGCGACAGGGTCCCAAATTACGCAGTATTTT

d_call: TRBD2
clone_size: many
j_call: TRBJ2-7
v_call: TRBV7-2
cdr3_aa: CASSLGGRMDEQYF
cdr3_nt: TGTGCCAGCAGCTTAGGCGGGAGAATGGATGAGCAGTACTTC

d_call: -
clone_size: -
j_call: TRBJ1-5
v_call: TRBV20-1
cdr3_aa: CSAREGTRNQPQHF
cdr3_nt: TGCAGTGCTAGAGAGGGGACCCGCAATCAGCCCCAGCATTTT

d_call: -
clone_size: many
j_call: TRBJ2-1
v_call: TRBV7-2
cdr3_aa: CASSPRTTYNEQFF
cdr3_nt: TGTGCCAGCAGCCCTCGGACCACCTACAATGAGCAGTTCTTC

d_call: -
clone_size: few
j_call: TRBJ2-7
v_call: TRBV6-1
cdr3_aa: CASSESWGVFYEQYF
cdr3_nt: TGTGCCAGCAGTGAATCGTGGGGGGTCTTCTACGAGCAGTACTTC

d_call: -
clone_size: -
j_call: TRBJ2-1
v_call: TRBV5-5
cdr3_aa: CASTPSNEQFF
cdr3_nt: TGTGCCAGCACCCCCTCAAATGAGCAGTTCTTC

d_call: TRBD1
clone_size: many
j_call: TRBJ1-5
v_call: TRBV4-3
cdr3_aa: CASSQEQGIQPQHF
cdr3_nt: TGCGCCAGCAGCCAAGAACAGGGGATCCAGCCCCAGCATTTT

d_call: TRBD2
clone_size: many
j_call: TRBJ2-4
v_call: TRBV20-1
cdr3_aa: CSARVASGTKNIQYF
cdr3_nt: TGCAGTGCTAGGGTGGCTAGCGGGACGAAAAACATTCAGTACTTC

d_call: -
clone_size: -
j_call: TRBJ2-7
v_call: TRBV7-2
cdr3_aa: CASSLNFYSYEQYF
cdr3_nt: TGTGCCAGCAGCCTTAATTTTTACTCCTACGAGCAGTACTTC

d_call: -
clone_size: few
j_call: TRBJ2-3
v_call: TRBV10-3
cdr3_aa: CAISEGGSTDTQYF
cdr3_nt: TGTGCCATCAGTGAGGGGGGCAGCACAGATACGCAGTATTTT

d_call: TRBD2
clone_size: -
j_call: TRBJ2-3
v_call: TRBV6-2/TRBV6-3
cdr3_aa: CASSYSTTSGGALATDTQYF
cdr3_nt: TGTGCCAGCAGTTACTCGACAACTAGCGGGGGGGCTCTAGCCACAGATACGCAGTATTTT

d_call: -
clone_size: few
j_call: TRBJ1-2
v_call: TRBV5-1
cdr3_aa: CASSYNGPTGYGYTF
cdr3_nt: TGCGCCAGCAGTTATAATGGACCCACAGGCTATGGCTACACCTTC

d_call: -
clone_size: many
j_call: TRBJ2-3
v_call: TRBV10-1
cdr3_aa: CASKGSTGDTQYF
cdr3_nt: TGCGCCAGCAAGGGTTCCACGGGGGATACGCAGTATTTT

d_call: TRBD1
clone_size: many
j_call: TRBJ1-3
v_call: TRBV5-6
cdr3_aa: CASSLGQGAGNTIYF
cdr3_nt: TGTGCCAGCAGCTTGGGCCAGGGGGCTGGAAACACCATATATTTT

d_call: -
clone_size: many
j_call: TRBJ2-1
v_call: TRBV11-2
cdr3_aa: CASSLGPVNEQFF
cdr3_nt: TGTGCCAGCAGCTTAGGGCCGGTAAATGAGCAGTTCTTC

d_call: -
clone_size: -
j_call: TRBJ1-4
v_call: TRBV5-1
cdr3_aa: CASSASGVAGEKLFF
cdr3_nt: TGCGCCAGCAGCGCATCAGGTGTCGCGGGTGAAAAACTGTTTTTT

d_call: TRBD1
clone_size: -
j_call: TRBJ2-3
v_call: TRBV4-3
cdr3_aa: CASSQDRGRIDTQYF
cdr3_nt: TGCGCCAGCAGCCAAGACAGGGGGCGGATAGATACGCAGTATTTT

d_call: -
clone_size: few
j_call: TRBJ1-5
v_call: TRBV29-1
cdr3_aa: CSVKDGNQPQHF
cdr3_nt: TGCAGCGTCAAGGACGGAAATCAGCCCCAGCATTTT

d_call: TRBD1
clone_size: -
j_call: TRBJ2-2
v_call: TRBV7-2
cdr3_aa: CASSSRWGQVRELFF
cdr3_nt: TGTGCCAGCAGCTCACGCTGGGGACAGGTTAGGGAGCTGTTTTTT

d_call: -
clone_size: few
j_call: TRBJ2-1
v_call: TRBV7-2
cdr3_aa: CASSLVGRSYNEQFF
cdr3_nt: TGTGCCAGCAGCTTAGTAGGGCGCTCCTACAATGAGCAGTTCTTC

d_call: TRBD2
clone_size: many
j_call: TRBJ2-5
v_call: TRBV20-1
cdr3_aa: CSARDGSTSGRETQYF
cdr3_nt: TGCAGTGCTAGAGATGGGTCGACTAGCGGGAGAGAGACCCAGTACTTC

d_call: -
clone_size: many
j_call: TRBJ2-3
v_call: TRBV4-2
cdr3_aa: CASSQGQAPDTQYF
cdr3_nt: TGTGCCAGCAGCCAAGGGCAAGCTCCAGATACGCAGTATTTT

d_call: -
clone_size: -
j_call: TRBJ2-7
v_call: TRBV30
cdr3_aa: CAWSGRPGIYEQYF
cdr3_nt: TGTGCCTGGAGTGGAAGGCCAGGAATCTACGAGCAGTACTTC

d_call: -
clone_size: few
j_call: TRBJ2-5
v_call: TRBV29-1
cdr3_aa: CSVRNGFRETQYF
cdr3_nt: TGCAGCGTACGGAATGGGTTCCGAGAGACCCAGTACTTC